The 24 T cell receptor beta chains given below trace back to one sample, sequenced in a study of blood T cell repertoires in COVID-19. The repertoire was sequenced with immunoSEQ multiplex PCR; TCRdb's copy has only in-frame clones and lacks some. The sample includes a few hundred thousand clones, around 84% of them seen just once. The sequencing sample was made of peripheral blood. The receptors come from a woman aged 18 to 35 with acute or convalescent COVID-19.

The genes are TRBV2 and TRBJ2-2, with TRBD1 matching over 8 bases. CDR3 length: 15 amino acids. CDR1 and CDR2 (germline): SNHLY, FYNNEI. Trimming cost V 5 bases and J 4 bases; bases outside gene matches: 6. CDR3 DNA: TGTGCCAGCAGTATGACAGGGGTGACCACCGGGGAGCTGTTTTTT. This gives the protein CASSMTGVTTGELFF.

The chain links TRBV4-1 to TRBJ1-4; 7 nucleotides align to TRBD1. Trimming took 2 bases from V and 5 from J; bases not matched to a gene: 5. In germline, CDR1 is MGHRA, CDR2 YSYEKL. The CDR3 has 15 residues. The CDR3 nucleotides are TGCGCCAGCAGCCAAATACAGGGGAGGAATGAAAAACTGTTTTTT. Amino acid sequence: CASSQIQGRNEKLFF.

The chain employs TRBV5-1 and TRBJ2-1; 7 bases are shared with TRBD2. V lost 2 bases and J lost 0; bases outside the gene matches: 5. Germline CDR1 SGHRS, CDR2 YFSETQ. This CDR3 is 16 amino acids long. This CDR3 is CASSFGGGFSYNEQFF. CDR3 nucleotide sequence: TGCGCCAGCAGCTTTGGGGGAGGGTTCTCCTACAATGAGCAGTTCTTC. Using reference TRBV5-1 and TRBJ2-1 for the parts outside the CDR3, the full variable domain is KAGVTQTPRYLIKTRGQQVTLSCSPISGHRSVSWYQQTPGQGLQFLFEYFSETQRNKGNFPGRFSGRQFSNSRSEMNVSTLELGDSALYLCASSFGGGFSYNEQFFGPGTRLTVL.

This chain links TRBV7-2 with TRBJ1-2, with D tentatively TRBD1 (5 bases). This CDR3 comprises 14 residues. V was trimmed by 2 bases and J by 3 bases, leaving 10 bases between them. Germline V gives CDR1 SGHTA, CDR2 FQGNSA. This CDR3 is CASSLLGLDYGYTF. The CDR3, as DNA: TGTGCCAGCAGCTTACTGGGGCTTGACTATGGCTACACCTTC. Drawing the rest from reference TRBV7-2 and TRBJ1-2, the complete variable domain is GAGVSQSPSNKVTEKGKDVELRCDPISGHTALYWYRQSLGQGLEFLIYFQGNSAPDKSGLPSDRFSAERTGGSVSTLTIQRTQQEDSAVYLCASSLLGLDYGYTFGSGTRLTVV.

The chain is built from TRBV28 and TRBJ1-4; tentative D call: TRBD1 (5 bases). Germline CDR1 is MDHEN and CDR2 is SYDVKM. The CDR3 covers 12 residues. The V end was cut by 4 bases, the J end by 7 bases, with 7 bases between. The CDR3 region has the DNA TGTGCCAGCAGTTCCAGGGCTGAAAAACTGTTTTTT. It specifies CASSSRAEKLFF.

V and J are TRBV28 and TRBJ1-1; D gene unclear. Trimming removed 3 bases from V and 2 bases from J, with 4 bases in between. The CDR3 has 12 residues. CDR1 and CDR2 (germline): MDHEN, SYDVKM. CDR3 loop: CASSFSNTEAFF. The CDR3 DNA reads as TGTGCCAGCAGTTTTTCTAACACTGAAGCTTTCTTT.

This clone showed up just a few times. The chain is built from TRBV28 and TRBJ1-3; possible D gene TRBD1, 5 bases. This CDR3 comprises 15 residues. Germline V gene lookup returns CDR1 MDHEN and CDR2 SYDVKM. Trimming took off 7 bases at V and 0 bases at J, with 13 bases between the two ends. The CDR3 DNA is TGTGCCAGCACTTACAGGCCCGTCTCTGGAAACACCATATATTTT. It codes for CASTYRPVSGNTIYF.

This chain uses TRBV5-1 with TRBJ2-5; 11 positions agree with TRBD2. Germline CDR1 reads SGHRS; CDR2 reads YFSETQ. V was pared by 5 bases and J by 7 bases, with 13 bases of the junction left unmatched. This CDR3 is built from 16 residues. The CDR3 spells CASSRETSGGGGTQYF. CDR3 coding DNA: TGCGCCAGCAGTCGGGAAACTAGCGGGGGAGGAGGGACCCAGTACTTC.

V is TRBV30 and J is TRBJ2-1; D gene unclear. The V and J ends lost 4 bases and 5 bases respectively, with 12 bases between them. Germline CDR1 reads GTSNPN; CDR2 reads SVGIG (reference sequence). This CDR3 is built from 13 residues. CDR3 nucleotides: TGTGCCTGGACCCCCGACTTTAACAATGAGCAGTTCTTC. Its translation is CAWTPDFNNEQFF.

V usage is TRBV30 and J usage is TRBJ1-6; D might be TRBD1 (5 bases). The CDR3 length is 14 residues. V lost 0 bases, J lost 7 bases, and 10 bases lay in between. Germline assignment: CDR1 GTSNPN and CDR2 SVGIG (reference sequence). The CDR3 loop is CAWSVNQGNSPLHF. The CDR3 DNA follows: TGTGCCTGGAGTGTAAATCAGGGAAATTCACCCCTCCACTTT.

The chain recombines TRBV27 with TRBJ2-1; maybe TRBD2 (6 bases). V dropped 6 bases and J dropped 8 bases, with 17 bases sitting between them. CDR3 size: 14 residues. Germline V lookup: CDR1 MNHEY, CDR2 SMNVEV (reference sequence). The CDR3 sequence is CASSGGPTSYEQFF. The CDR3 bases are TGTGCCAGCAGCGGAGGGCCCACTTCTTATGAGCAGTTCTTC.

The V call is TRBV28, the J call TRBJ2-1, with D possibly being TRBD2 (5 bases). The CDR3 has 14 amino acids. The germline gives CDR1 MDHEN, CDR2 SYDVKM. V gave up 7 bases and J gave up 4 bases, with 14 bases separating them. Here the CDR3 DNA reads TGTGCCAGCATTAAGGGAGAAATTTACAATGAGCAGTTCTTC. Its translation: CASIKGEIYNEQFF.

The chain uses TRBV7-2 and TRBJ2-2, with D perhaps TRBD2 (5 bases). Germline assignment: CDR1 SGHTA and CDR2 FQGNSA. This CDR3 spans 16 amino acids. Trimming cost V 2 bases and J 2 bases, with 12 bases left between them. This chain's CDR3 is CASSLRGWVNTGELFF. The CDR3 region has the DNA TGTGCCAGCAGCTTACGGGGTTGGGTAAACACCGGGGAGCTGTTTTTT.

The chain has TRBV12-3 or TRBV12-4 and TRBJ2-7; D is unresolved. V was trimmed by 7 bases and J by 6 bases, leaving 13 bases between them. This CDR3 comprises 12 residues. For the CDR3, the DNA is TGTGCCAGCACCCCCGGCGGAGTCGAGCAGTACTTC. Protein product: CASTPGGVEQYF.

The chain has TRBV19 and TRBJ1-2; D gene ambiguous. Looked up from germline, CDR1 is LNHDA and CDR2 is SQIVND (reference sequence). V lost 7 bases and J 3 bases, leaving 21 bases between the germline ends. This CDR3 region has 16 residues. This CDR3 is CASNPLKGRGDYGYTF. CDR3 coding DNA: TGTGCCAGTAACCCCTTGAAAGGTCGGGGAGACTATGGCTACACCTTC.

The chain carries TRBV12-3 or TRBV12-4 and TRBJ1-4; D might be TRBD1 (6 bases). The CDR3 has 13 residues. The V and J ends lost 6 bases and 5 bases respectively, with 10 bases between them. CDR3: CASRRGQNEKLFF. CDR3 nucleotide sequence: TGTGCCAGCAGAAGAGGACAGAATGAAAAACTGTTTTTT.

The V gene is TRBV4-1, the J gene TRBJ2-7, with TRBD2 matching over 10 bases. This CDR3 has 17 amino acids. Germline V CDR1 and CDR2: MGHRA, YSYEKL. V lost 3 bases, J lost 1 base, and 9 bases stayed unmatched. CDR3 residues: CASSQTEGLADSYEQYF. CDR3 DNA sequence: TGCGCCAGCAGCCAGACGGAAGGACTAGCGGATTCCTACGAGCAGTACTTC.

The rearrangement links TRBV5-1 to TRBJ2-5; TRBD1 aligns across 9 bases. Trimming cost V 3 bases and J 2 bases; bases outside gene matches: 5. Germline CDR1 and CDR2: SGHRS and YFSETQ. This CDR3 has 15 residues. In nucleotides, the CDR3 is TGCGCCAGCAGCTCCAGGACAGGGGCACAAGAGACCCAGTACTTC. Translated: CASSSRTGAQETQYF.

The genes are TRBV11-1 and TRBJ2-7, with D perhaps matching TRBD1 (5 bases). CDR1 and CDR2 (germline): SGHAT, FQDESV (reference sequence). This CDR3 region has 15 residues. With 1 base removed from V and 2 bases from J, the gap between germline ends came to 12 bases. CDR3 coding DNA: TGTGCCAGCAGCTTAGGACCTAGGGGTACCTACGAGCAGTACTTC. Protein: CASSLGPRGTYEQYF.

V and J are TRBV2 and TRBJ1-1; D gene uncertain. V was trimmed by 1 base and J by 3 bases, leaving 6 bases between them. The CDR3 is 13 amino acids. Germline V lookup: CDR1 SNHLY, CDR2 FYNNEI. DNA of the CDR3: TGTGCCAGCAGTGAAGTGCGGTACACTGAAGCTTTCTTT. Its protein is CASSEVRYTEAFF.

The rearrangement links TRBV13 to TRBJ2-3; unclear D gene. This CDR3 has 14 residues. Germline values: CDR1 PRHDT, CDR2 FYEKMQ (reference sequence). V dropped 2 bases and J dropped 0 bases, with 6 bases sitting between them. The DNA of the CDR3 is TGTGCCAGCAGCTTATATACAAGCACAGATACGCAGTATTTT. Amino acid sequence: CASSLYTSTDTQYF. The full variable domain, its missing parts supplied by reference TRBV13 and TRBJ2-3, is AAGVIQSPRHLIKEKRETATLKCYPIPRHDTVYWYQQGPGQDPQFLISFYEKMQSDKGSIPDRFSAQQFSDYHSELNMSSLELGDSALYFCASSLYTSTDTQYFGPGTRLTVL.

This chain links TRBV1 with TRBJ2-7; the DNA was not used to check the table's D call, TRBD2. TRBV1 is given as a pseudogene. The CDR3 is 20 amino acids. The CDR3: CTSSQELTVTRGATLCEQYF. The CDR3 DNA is TGCACCAGCAGCCAAGAGCTTACGGTGACGCGGGGGGCCACACTTTGCGAGCAGTACTTC.

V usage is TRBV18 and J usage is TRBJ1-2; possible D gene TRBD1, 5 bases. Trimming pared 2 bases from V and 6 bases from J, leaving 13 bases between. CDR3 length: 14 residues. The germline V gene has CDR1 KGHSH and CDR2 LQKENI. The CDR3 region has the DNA TGTGCCAGCTCACCAGAGACAGCCCCAGATGGCTACACCTTC. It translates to CASSPETAPDGYTF.

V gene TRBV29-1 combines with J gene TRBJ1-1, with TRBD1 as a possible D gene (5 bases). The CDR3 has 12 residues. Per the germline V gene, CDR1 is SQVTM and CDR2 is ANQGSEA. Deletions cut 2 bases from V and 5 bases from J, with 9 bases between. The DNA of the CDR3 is TGCAGCGTTGAAAAGGGGTATACTGAAGCTTTCTTT. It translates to CSVEKGYTEAFF. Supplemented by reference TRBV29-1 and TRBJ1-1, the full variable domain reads SAVISQKPSRDICQRGTSLTIQCQVDSQVTMMFWYRQQPGQSLTLIATANQGSEATYESGFVIDKFPISRPNLTFSTLTVSNMSPEDSSIYLCSVEKGYTEAFFGQGTRLTVV.